The rows below give T cell receptor beta chains drawn from one sample of a study of blood T cell repertoires in COVID-19. Sequenced by immunoSEQ multiplex PCR; TCRdb stores in-frame clones only, minus some. The sample includes tens of thousands of clones, roughly nine tenths of them seen just once. The sample taken for sequencing was peripheral blood. These receptors all come from a human donor in a cohort sampled during active COVID-19. Both conserved end residues are part of each CDR3. D genes are given only for firm matches. Only some rows state a clone size, as once, few, many or a class for expanded clones.

D gene	V gene	J gene	clone size	CDR3 protein	CDR3 DNA
.	TRBV20-1	TRBJ1-1	.	CSASGNTEAFF	TGCAGTGCCTCGGGGAACACTGAAGCTTTCTTT
.	TRBV28	TRBJ2-2	.	CASRDTQTGELFF	TGTGCCAGCCGGGACACTCAAACCGGGGAGCTGTTTTTT
TRBD2	TRBV7-9	TRBJ2-5	.	CASSLDRTSGGQETQYF	TGTGCCAGCAGCTTAGATAGGACTAGCGGGGGGCAAGAGACCCAGTACTTC
TRBD2	TRBV4-2	TRBJ2-7	.	CASSQEAGGPYEQYF	TGTGCCAGCAGCCAAGAGGCGGGGGGGCCGTACGAGCAGTACTTC
TRBD1	TRBV6-2/TRBV6-3	TRBJ2-2	.	CASSRVKLRTGMSYTGELFF	TGTGCCAGCAGTAGGGTGAAGTTAAGGACAGGGATGTCTTACACCGGGGAGCTGTTTTTT
TRBD1	TRBV14	TRBJ2-5	.	CASSQEWGQTIQETQYF	TGTGCCAGCAGCCAAGAGTGGGGACAGACCATTCAAGAGACCCAGTACTTC
.	TRBV5-4	TRBJ2-3	.	CATTPAGTDTQYF	TGTGCCACCACCCCGGCGGGCACAGATACGCAGTATTTT
TRBD1	TRBV7-9	TRBJ1-2	once	CASSSRTGSYGYTF	TGTGCCAGCAGCTCTCGGACAGGATCATATGGCTACACCTTC
.	TRBV7-2	TRBJ1-5	.	CASSSTDISNQPQHF	TGTGCCAGCAGCTCAACAGATATTAGCAATCAGCCCCAGCATTTT
.	TRBV5-1	TRBJ1-4	.	CASSLDREGEKLFF	TGCGCCAGCAGCTTGGACAGGGAAGGTGAAAAACTGTTTTTT
TRBD1	TRBV9	TRBJ1-1	.	CASSVGTGSEAFF	TGTGCCAGCAGCGTAGGGACAGGGAGCGAAGCTTTCTTT
.	TRBV6-6	TRBJ2-3	once	CASSYRRDTQYF	TGTGCCAGCAGTTACAGGCGGGATACGCAGTATTTT
.	TRBV21-1	TRBJ2-5	.	CASSKDRGETQYF	TGTGCCAGCAGCAAAGATAGGGGAGAGACCCAGTACTTC
.	TRBV30	TRBJ1-5	few	CAWSVGGSNQPQHF	TGTGCCTGGAGTGTCGGGGGGAGCAATCAGCCCCAGCATTTT
.	TRBV12-5	TRBJ2-5	.	CASARSLTETQYF	TGTGCTAGTGCCAGGTCGTTAACAGAGACCCAGTACTTC
TRBD2	TRBV7-9	TRBJ2-1	.	CASSSGLAGGNEQFF	TGTGCCAGCAGCTCGGGACTAGCGGGGGGGAATGAGCAGTTCTTC
.	TRBV10-1	TRBJ1-1	.	CASSEFRWTYMNTEAFF	TGCGCCAGCAGTGAGTTCAGGTGGACATACATGAACACTGAAGCTTTCTTT
.	TRBV21-1	TRBJ2-5	once	CASSKGRLADFLRETQYF	TGTGCCAGCAGCAAAGGGCGACTAGCGGATTTCTTACGGGAGACCCAGTACTTC
TRBD2	TRBV11-2	TRBJ2-5	.	CASSLGPGLAGGQETQYF	TGTGCCAGCAGCTTAGGCCCGGGACTAGCGGGGGGCCAAGAGACCCAGTACTTC
.	TRBV6-2/TRBV6-3	TRBJ1-2	.	CASSLPGYYGYTF	TGTGCCAGCAGTCTCCCCGGGTACTATGGCTACACCTTC
TRBD1	TRBV7-7	TRBJ2-1	.	CASSLRQGNEQFF	TGTGCTAGCAGCTTGCGACAGGGCAATGAGCAGTTCTTC
.	TRBV30	TRBJ1-5	few	CAWSRYSGQPQHF	TGTGCCTGGAGCCGATACAGTGGTCAGCCCCAGCATTTT
TRBD1	TRBV28	TRBJ1-2	.	CASSLRPGGGYTF	TGTGCCAGCAGTTTAAGGCCAGGGGGGGGCTACACCTTC
.	TRBV28	TRBJ1-2	.	CASSSLQGWSYGYTF	TGTGCCAGCAGTTCACTACAGGGCTGGAGCTATGGCTACACCTTC
TRBD1	TRBV7-2	TRBJ1-2	once	CASSLALTGGNFYGYTF	TGTGCCAGCAGCCTAGCCCTAACAGGGGGCAACTTCTATGGCTACACCTTC
.	TRBV7-9	TRBJ2-4	.	CASSEGSITGWGAKNIQYF	TGTGCCAGCAGCGAAGGGAGCATAACGGGGTGGGGAGCCAAAAACATTCAGTACTTC
TRBD1	TRBV27	TRBJ1-5	.	CASSWAPGGNQPQHF	TGTGCCAGCAGTTGGGCCCCAGGGGGAAATCAGCCCCAGCATTTT
.	TRBV7-9	TRBJ2-5	.	CASSLRQGRVETQYF	TGTGCCAGCAGCTTACGGCAGGGAAGGGTAGAGACCCAGTACTTC
.	TRBV7-8	TRBJ1-1	once	CASSPNLGGAFF	TGTGCCAGCAGCCCAAACCTCGGGGGAGCTTTCTTT
TRBD1	TRBV7-2	TRBJ1-1	.	CASSLDGPGQGRAEAFF	TGTGCCAGCAGCTTAGACGGTCCGGGACAGGGGAGGGCTGAAGCTTTCTTT
.	TRBV11-2	TRBJ2-7	once	CASSPTDGAGEYF	TGTGCCAGCAGCCCGACCGATGGGGCTGGGGAGTACTTC
TRBD2	TRBV5-1	TRBJ2-1	.	CASSSTSGGLLSEQFF	TGCGCCAGCAGCTCCACTAGCGGGGGGCTCCTAAGTGAGCAGTTCTTC
.	TRBV25-1	TRBJ1-4	.	CASSEGGGQGEKLFF	TGTGCCAGCAGTGAAGGAGGAGGGCAGGGTGAAAAACTGTTTTTT
TRBD2	TRBV28	TRBJ2-4	.	CASSGLAGRHIAKNIQYF	TGTGCCAGCAGTGGACTAGCGGGGCGACATATAGCCAAAAACATTCAGTACTTC
.	TRBV11-2	TRBJ2-7	few	CASSVSYEQYF	TGTGCCTCTAGCGTCTCCTACGAGCAGTACTTC
TRBD1	TRBV4-3	TRBJ1-1	once	CASSQGGDRVAFF	TGCGCCAGCAGCCAAGGGGGGGACAGGGTCGCTTTCTTT
TRBD1	TRBV10-3	TRBJ1-4	.	CAISESRTGGNEKLFF	TGTGCCATCAGTGAGTCGAGGACAGGAGGCAATGAAAAACTGTTTTTT
TRBD1	TRBV30	TRBJ1-6	.	CAWSVLRTGGYNSPLHF	TGTGCCTGGAGTGTACTCCGGACAGGGGGGTATAATTCACCCCTCCACTTT
TRBD1	TRBV18	TRBJ1-2	.	CASSRQGPYGYTF	TGTGCCAGCTCCCGACAGGGGCCGTATGGCTACACCTTC
.	TRBV9	TRBJ1-2	.	CASSPQGSDGYTF	TGTGCCAGCAGCCCCCAGGGGTCGGATGGCTACACCTTC
TRBD1	TRBV28	TRBJ2-1	.	CASSFPGGRTYNEQFF	TGTGCCAGCAGCTTTCCAGGGGGTCGCACCTACAATGAGCAGTTCTTC
.	TRBV5-5	TRBJ1-6	.	CASSPSGGSNSPLHF	TGTGCCAGCAGCCCGAGTGGGGGGTCGAATTCACCCCTCCACTTT
TRBD2	TRBV3-1/TRBV3-2	TRBJ2-1	.	CASSQWGGTSHRGEQFF	TGTGCCAGCAGCCAATGGGGGGGGACTAGTCACCGCGGTGAGCAGTTCTTC
TRBD1	TRBV7-9	TRBJ1-1	few	CASSSGGTEAFF	TGTGCCAGCAGCTCAGGGGGCACTGAAGCTTTCTTT
TRBD1	TRBV5-6	TRBJ2-7	.	CASTSVSGQGVYEQYF	TGTGCCAGCACCTCTGTCTCGGGACAGGGAGTTTACGAGCAGTACTTC
.	TRBV5-1	TRBJ2-1	.	CASSPLTYYNEQFF	TGCGCCAGCAGCCCCCTTACCTACTACAATGAGCAGTTCTTC
TRBD2	TRBV25-1	TRBJ2-3	.	CASSDSLAGVRDTQYF	TGTGCCAGCAGTGACTCCCTAGCGGGGGTTCGAGATACGCAGTATTTT
.	TRBV7-8	TRBJ1-6	.	CASSRGGPARLHF	TGTGCCAGCAGCCGTGGGGGCCCAGCCCGCCTCCACTTT
TRBD1	TRBV7-9	TRBJ2-1	.	CASSRGQGLNNEQFF	TGTGCCAGCAGCAGGGGACAGGGGTTAAACAATGAGCAGTTCTTC
TRBD2	TRBV4-3	TRBJ2-1	.	CASSQESGGSYNEQFF	TGCGCCAGCAGCCAAGAGAGCGGGGGCTCCTACAATGAGCAGTTCTTC
TRBD1	TRBV2	TRBJ2-7	.	CASSERGADRDHEQYF	TGTGCCAGCAGTGAAAGGGGGGCGGACAGGGACCACGAGCAGTACTTC
TRBD1	TRBV27	TRBJ2-7	.	CASSPGQGGNYEQYF	TGTGCCAGCAGTCCCGGACAGGGGGGAAACTACGAGCAGTACTTC
TRBD2	TRBV7-3	TRBJ2-1	.	CASSLWASGGYNEQFF	TGTGCCAGCAGCTTATGGGCTAGCGGGGGTTACAATGAGCAGTTCTTC
TRBD2	TRBV18	TRBJ2-3	.	CASTAGSGGTDTQYF	TGTGCCAGCACCGCCGGGAGCGGGGGCACAGATACGCAGTATTTT